This T cell receptor beta chain originates from a study of CD8 T cells in ankylosing spondylitis. Findings and limits, study-wide: Disease-linked clones reportedly concentrated significantly in matched ankylosing spondylitis synovial fluid. A number of the motif variants had already been described in reactive arthritis synovial fluid and blood. Made up of about eight highly homologous variants, a TCR beta motif appeared characteristic of ankylosing spondylitis blood.

Quantitative 5'-RACE with molecular barcodes generated TCR beta libraries. TCRdb redid the calling of the 5' RACE reads with MiXCR, one entry per CDR3 protein. This table has about 360,000 distinct CDR3 sequences, about 15% appearing once. V was pared by 6 bases and J by 0 bases, with 12 bases between. From germline, CDR1 is SNHLY and CDR2 FYNNEI. The CDR3 loop spans 15 amino acids. Worth noting for this clonotype: Its matching antigen is unknown.

V and J are TRBV2 and TRBJ1-5; D uncertain. Sequenced input: blood, either unsorted or a sorted T cell fraction (not recorded which). The sequence was obtained from a male donor with ankylosing spondylitis or in good health (not recorded which). The CDR3 reads CASREWLGSNQPQHF. CDR3 bases: TGTGCCAGCAGAGAGTGGCTGGGTAGCAATCAGCCCCAGCATTTT.